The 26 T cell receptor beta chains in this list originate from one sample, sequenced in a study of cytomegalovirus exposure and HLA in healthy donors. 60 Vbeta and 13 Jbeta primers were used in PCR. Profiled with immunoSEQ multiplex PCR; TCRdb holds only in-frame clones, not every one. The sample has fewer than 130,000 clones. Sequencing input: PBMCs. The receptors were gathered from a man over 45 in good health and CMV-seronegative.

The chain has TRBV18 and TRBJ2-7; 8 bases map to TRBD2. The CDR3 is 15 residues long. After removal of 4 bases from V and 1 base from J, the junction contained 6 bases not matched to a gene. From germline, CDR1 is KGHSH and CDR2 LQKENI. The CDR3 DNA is TGTGCCAGCTCACGGAATAGCGGGGCGTCCTACGAGCAGTACTTC. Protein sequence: CASSRNSGASYEQYF.

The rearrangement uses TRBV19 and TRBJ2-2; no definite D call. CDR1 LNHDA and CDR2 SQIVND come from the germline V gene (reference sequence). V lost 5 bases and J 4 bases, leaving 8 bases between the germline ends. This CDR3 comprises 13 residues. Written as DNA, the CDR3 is TGTGCCAGTAGTGTGCGAATCACCGGGGAGCTGTTTTTT. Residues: CASSVRITGELFF. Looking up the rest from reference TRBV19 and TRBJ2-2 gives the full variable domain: DGGITQSPKYLFRKEGQNVTLSCEQNLNHDAMYWYRQDPGQGLRLIYYSQIVNDFQKGDIAEGYSVSREKKESFPLTVTSAQKNPTAFYLCASSVRITGELFFGEGSRLTVL.

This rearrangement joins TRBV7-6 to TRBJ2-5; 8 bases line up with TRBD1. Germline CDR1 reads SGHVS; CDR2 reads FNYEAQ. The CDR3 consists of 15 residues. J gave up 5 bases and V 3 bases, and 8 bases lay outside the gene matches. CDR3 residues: CASSFRDRPGETQYF. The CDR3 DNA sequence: TGTGCCAGCAGCTTTAGGGACAGGCCGGGGGAGACCCAGTACTTC.

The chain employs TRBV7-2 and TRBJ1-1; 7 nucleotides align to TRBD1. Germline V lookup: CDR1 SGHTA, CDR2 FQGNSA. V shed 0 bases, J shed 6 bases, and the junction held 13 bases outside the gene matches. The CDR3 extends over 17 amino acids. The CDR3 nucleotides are TGTGCCAGCAGCTTAGCCCCACCTGGACAGGTGTTGTCTGAAGCTTTCTTT. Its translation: CASSLAPPGQVLSEAFF.

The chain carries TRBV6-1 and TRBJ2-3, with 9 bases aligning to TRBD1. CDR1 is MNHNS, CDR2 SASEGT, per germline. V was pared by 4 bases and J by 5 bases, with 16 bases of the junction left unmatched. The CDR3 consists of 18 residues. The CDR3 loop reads CASSGPRTGTGRIDTQYF. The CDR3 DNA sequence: TGTGCCAGCAGTGGACCGAGAACCGGGACAGGGAGAATAGATACGCAGTATTTT.

CDR3 in amino acids: CASSNDRFNEKLFF. The CDR3 DNA reads TGTGCCAGCAGTAACGACAGGTTTAATGAAAAACTGTTTTTT. The chain combines TRBV6-1 with TRBJ1-4; perhaps TRBD1 as D (6 bases). Germline CDR1 is MNHNS and CDR2 is SASEGT. The CDR3 is made up of 14 amino acids. V was cut by 5 bases and J by 4 bases, with 11 bases left in between.

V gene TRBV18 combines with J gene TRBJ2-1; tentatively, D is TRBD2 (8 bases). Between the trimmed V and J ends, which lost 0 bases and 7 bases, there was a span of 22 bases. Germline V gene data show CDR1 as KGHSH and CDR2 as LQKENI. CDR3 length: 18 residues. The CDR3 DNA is TGTGCCAGCTCACCACCGAGGGGGCAGCGGGAGTCAGGAAATGAGCAGTTCTTC. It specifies CASSPPRGQRESGNEQFF.

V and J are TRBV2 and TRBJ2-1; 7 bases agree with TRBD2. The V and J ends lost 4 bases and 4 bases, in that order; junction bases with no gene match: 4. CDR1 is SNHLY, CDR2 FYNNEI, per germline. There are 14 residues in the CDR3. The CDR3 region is CASSVLAAYNEQFF. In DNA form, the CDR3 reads TGTGCCAGCAGTGTTCTAGCGGCATACAATGAGCAGTTCTTC. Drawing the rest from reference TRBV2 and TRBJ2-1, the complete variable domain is EPEVTQTPSHQVTQMGQEVILRCVPISNHLYFYWYRQILGQKVEFLVSFYNNEISEKSEIFDDQFSVERPDGSNFTLKIRSTKLEDSAMYFCASSVLAAYNEQFFGPGTRLTVL.

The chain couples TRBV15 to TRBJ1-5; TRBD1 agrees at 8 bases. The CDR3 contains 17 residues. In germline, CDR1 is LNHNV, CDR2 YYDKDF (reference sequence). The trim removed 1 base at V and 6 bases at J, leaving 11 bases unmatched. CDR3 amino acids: CATSRGRSGQGSQPQHF. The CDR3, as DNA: TGTGCCACCAGCAGAGGTAGGTCCGGACAGGGATCTCAGCCCCAGCATTTT.

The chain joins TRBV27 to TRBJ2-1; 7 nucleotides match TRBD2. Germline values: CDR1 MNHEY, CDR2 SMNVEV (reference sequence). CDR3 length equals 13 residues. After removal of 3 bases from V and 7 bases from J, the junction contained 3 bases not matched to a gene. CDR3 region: CASSLWGGNEQFF. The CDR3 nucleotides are TGTGCCAGCAGTTTGTGGGGGGGAAATGAGCAGTTCTTC.

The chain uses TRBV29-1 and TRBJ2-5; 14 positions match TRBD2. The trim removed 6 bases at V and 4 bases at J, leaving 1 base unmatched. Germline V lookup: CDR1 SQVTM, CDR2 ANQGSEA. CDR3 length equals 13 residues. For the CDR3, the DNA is TGCAGCGTGGGACTAGCGGGAGCAGAGACCCAGTACTTC. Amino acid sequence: CSVGLAGAETQYF. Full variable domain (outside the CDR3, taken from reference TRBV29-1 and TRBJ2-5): SAVISQKPSRDICQRGTSLTIQCQVDSQVTMMFWYRQQPGQSLTLIATANQGSEATYESGFVIDKFPISRPNLTFSTLTVSNMSPEDSSIYLCSVGLAGAETQYFGPGTRLLVL.

Written as DNA, the CDR3 is TGTGCCAGCAGTTCGACGGGACAAATCCCCGGGGAGCTGTTTTTT. Translating gives CASSSTGQIPGELFF. The chain carries TRBV6-5 and TRBJ2-2, with TRBD1 as a possible D gene (6 bases). V was cut by 4 bases and J by 6 bases, with 15 bases left in between. This CDR3 is 15 amino acids long. Germline CDR1 is MNHEY and CDR2 is SVGAGI.

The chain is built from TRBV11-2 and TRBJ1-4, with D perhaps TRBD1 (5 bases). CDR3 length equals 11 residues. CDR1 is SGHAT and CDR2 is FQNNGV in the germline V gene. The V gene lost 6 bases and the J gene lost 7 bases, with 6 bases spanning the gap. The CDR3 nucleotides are TGTGCCAGCAGGGGGGGTGAAAAACTGTTTTTT. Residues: CASRGGEKLFF.

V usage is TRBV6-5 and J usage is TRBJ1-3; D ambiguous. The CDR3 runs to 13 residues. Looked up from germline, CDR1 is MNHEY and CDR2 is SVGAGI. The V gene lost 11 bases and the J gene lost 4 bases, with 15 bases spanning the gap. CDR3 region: CAAVAGGGNTIYF. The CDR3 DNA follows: TGTGCCGCGGTGGCAGGAGGAGGAAACACCATATATTTT.

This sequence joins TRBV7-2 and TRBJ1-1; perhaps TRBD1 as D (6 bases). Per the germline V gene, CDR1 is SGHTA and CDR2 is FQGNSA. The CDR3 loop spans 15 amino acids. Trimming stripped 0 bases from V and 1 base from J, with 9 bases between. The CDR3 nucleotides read TGTGCCAGCAGCTTAGCGGCAGGGGAGAACACTGAAGCTTTCTTT. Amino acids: CASSLAAGENTEAFF.

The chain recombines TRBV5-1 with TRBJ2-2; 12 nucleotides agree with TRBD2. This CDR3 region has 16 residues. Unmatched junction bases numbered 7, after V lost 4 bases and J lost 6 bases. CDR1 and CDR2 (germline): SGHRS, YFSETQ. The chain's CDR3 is CASSSAGTSGSGELFF. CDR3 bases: TGCGCCAGCAGCAGCGCCGGGACTAGCGGGTCCGGGGAGCTGTTTTTT. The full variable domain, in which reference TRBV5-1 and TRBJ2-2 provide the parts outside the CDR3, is KAGVTQTPRYLIKTRGQQVTLSCSPISGHRSVSWYQQTPGQGLQFLFEYFSETQRNKGNFPGRFSGRQFSNSRSEMNVSTLELGDSALYLCASSSAGTSGSGELFFGEGSRLTVL.

The CDR3 reads CAISVDRGGGYTF. CDR3 nucleotide sequence: TGTGCCATCAGTGTTGACAGGGGAGGTGGCTACACCTTC. The chain couples TRBV10-3 to TRBJ1-2; 8 nucleotides agree with TRBD1. The CDR3 runs 13 residues. CDR1 and CDR2 (germline): ENHRY, SYGVKD. V was clipped by 4 bases and J by 7 bases; unmatched bases: 5.

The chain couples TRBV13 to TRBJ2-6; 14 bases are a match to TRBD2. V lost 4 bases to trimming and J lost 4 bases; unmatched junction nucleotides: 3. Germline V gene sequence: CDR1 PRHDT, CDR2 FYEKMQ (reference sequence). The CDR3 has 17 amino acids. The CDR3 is CASSSGLAGAGANVLTF. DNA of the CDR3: TGTGCCAGCAGCTCGGGACTAGCGGGAGCGGGGGCCAACGTCCTGACTTTC.

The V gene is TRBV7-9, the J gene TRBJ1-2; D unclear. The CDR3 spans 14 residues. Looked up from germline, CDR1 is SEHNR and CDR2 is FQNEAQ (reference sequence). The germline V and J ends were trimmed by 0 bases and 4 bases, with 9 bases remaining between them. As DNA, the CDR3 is TGTGCCAGCAGCTTAGCCCCAGTTTCCTATGGCTACACCTTC. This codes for CASSLAPVSYGYTF.

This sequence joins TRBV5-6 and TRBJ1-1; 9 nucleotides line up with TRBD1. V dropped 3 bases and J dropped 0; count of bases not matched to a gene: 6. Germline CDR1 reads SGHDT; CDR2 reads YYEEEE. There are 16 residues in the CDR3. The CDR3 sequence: CASSSGTGRMNTEAFF. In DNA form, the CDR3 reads TGTGCCAGCAGCTCCGGGACAGGGAGAATGAACACTGAAGCTTTCTTT.

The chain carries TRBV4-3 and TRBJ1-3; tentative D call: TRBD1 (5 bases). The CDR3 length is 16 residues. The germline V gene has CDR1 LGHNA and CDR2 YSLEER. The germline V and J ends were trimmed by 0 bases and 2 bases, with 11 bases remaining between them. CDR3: CASSQDPTAPGNTIYF. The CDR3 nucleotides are TGCGCCAGCAGCCAAGACCCGACAGCCCCTGGAAACACCATATATTTT.

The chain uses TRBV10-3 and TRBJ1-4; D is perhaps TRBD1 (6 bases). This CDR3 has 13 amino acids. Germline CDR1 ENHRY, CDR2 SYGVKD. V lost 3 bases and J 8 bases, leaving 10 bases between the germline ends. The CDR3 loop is CAISEAGAEKLFF. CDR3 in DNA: TGTGCCATCAGTGAAGCGGGGGCGGAAAAACTGTTTTTT.

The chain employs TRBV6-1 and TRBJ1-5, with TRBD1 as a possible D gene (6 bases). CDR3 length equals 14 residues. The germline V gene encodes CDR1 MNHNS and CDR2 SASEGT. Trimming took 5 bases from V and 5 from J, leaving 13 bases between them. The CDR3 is CASSTTGSYQPQHF. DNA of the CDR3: TGTGCCAGCAGTACCACAGGGTCCTATCAGCCCCAGCATTTT.

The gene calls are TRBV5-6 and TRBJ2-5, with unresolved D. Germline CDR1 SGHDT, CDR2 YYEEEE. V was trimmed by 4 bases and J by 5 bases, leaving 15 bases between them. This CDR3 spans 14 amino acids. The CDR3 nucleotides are TGTGCCAGCAGCCTGGGGTCCGTCCGGGAGACCCAGTACTTC. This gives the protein CASSLGSVRETQYF.

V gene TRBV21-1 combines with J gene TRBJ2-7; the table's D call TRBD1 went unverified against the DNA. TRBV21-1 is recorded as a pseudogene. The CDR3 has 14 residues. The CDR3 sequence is CASSHGAGTYEQYF. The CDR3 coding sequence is TGTGCCAGCAGCCATGGGGCAGGAACCTACGAGCAGTACTTC.

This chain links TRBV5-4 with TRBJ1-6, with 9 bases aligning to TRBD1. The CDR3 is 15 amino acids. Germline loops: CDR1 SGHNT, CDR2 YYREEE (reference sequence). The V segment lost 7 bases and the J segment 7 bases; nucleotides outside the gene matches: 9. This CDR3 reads CASSSLDRGNSPLHF. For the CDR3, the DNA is TGTGCCAGCTCTAGTTTGGACAGGGGAAATTCACCCCTCCACTTT.